These T cell receptor beta chains were read from a single sample in a study of blood T cell repertoires in COVID-19. Only in-frame clones appear in the TCRdb table, and some are missing; sequencing was by immunoSEQ multiplex PCR. The sample includes 52,000 or so clones, just under 85% of them seen just once. Sequencing input: peripheral blood. These receptors were taken from a human donor in a cohort sampled during active COVID-19. CDR3s include the opening cysteine and the closing phenylalanine or tryptophan. The D gene is left open where the match is weak. A clone size is listed for some rows: how often the clone was seen (once, few, many), or a class if it is expanded.

>TRBJ1-2|.|TRBV7-2|.
CASGGLGVGSFGYTF
TGTGCCAGCGGGGGGTTGGGGGTCGGGTCATTTGGCTACACCTTC
>TRBJ2-7|.|TRBV27|.
CASSLGGIPYEQYF
TGTGCCAGCAGTTTGGGGGGAATCCCCTACGAGCAGTACTTC
>TRBJ1-3|.|TRBV29-1|.
CSVDRTDVPGAGNTIYF
TGCAGCGTTGACAGGACAGATGTACCTGGCGCTGGAAACACCATATATTTT
>TRBJ2-3|.|TRBV5-4|.
CASSLDPPSTDTQYF
TGTGCCAGCAGTCTAGACCCTCCTAGCACAGATACGCAGTATTTT
>TRBJ2-2|.|TRBV5-4|.
CASTAGATGELFF
TGTGCCAGCACGGCAGGGGCCACCGGGGAGCTGTTTTTT
>TRBJ2-3|.|TRBV2|.
CASSSTPDTQYF
TGTGCCAGCAGTTCAACTCCAGATACGCAGTATTTT
>TRBJ1-3|.|TRBV7-9|few
CANQGGSSGNTIYF
TGTGCCAACCAGGGTGGAAGCTCTGGAAACACCATATATTTT
>TRBJ1-5|TRBD1|TRBV7-3|few
CASSQGGGVLQPQHF
TGTGCCAGCAGCCAAGGAGGGGGCGTCTTACAGCCCCAGCATTTT
>TRBJ2-2|.|TRBV30|.
CAWSVAANTGELFF
TGTGCCTGGAGTGTGGCAGCGAACACCGGGGAGCTGTTTTTT
>TRBJ2-7|.|TRBV21-1|.
CASSKRQGASTDEQYF
TGTGCCAGCAGCAAGAGACAGGGGGCATCCACCGACGAGCAGTACTTC
>TRBJ2-3|TRBD2|TRBV7-2|few
CASSLGTSGSTQYF
TGTGCCAGCAGCTTAGGGACTAGCGGGAGTACGCAGTATTTT
>TRBJ2-3|.|TRBV7-2|.
CASSLSGVLGDTQYF
TGTGCCAGCAGCTTGTCGGGGGTGCTAGGAGATACGCAGTATTTT
>TRBJ2-7|TRBD1|TRBV29-1|.
CSARTGELSGEQYF
TGCAGCGCGAGGACAGGGGAATTATCCGGCGAGCAGTACTTC
>TRBJ1-2|TRBD1|TRBV5-6|once
CASSLWAGTAMGGTF
TGTGCCAGCAGCTTGTGGGCCGGGACAGCCATGGGGGGCACCTTC
>TRBJ1-1|.|TRBV6-6|.
CASSYRTEAFF
TGTGCCAGCAGTTACCGCACTGAAGCTTTCTTT
>TRBJ2-5|.|TRBV3-1/TRBV3-2|.
CASRGVQETQYF
TGTGCCAGCAGAGGAGTACAAGAGACCCAGTACTTC
>TRBJ2-3|.|TRBV7-3|.
CASSLRRGWRTDTQYF
TGTGCCAGCAGCTTAAGGCGAGGTTGGAGGACAGATACGCAGTATTTT
>TRBJ2-7|.|TRBV6-2/TRBV6-3|.
CASSLVAGSYEQYF
TGTGCCAGCAGTTTAGTAGCCGGATCCTACGAGCAGTACTTC
>TRBJ2-3|TRBD1|TRBV9|.
CASSVDGTGLSDTQYF
TGTGCCAGCAGCGTGGACGGGACAGGGTTGTCAGATACGCAGTATTTT
>TRBJ2-7|TRBD2|TRBV20-1|.
CSASRSGGASEQYF
TGCAGTGCTAGTCGTTCCGGGGGGGCAAGCGAGCAGTACTTC
>TRBJ1-1|TRBD1|TRBV9|.
CASSAPGTGDTEAFF
TGTGCCAGCAGCGCCCCCGGGACAGGGGACACTGAAGCTTTCTTT
>TRBJ2-3|TRBD1|TRBV18|.
CASSDQGDRWGDTQYF
TGTGCCAGCTCAGACCAAGGGGACAGGTGGGGAGATACGCAGTATTTT
>TRBJ2-1|TRBD2|TRBV19|.
CASSIVLAGGPGKNNEQFF
TGTGCCAGTAGTATAGTTCTAGCGGGGGGCCCCGGAAAGAACAATGAGCAGTTCTTC
>TRBJ2-2|TRBD1|TRBV15|.
CATSRGKWTGIGELFF
TGTGCCACCAGCCGAGGGAAATGGACAGGGATCGGGGAGCTGTTTTTT
>TRBJ2-5|.|TRBV6-5|.
CASRGGETQYF
TGTGCCAGCAGGGGCGGGGAGACCCAGTACTTC
>TRBJ1-4|.|TRBV25-1|.
CASSELRPGHLFF
TGTGCCAGCAGTGAACTGCGGCCGGGACACCTGTTTTTT
>TRBJ1-1|.|TRBV28|once
CASSSTLQRGEAFF
TGTGCCAGCAGTTCGACACTCCAAAGGGGTGAAGCTTTCTTT
>TRBJ1-4|.|TRBV4-3|.
CASSKGGAAANEKLFF
TGCGCCAGCTCTAAAGGAGGGGCCGCAGCTAATGAAAAACTGTTTTTT
>TRBJ2-3|.|TRBV5-6|.
CASSSRPGGTGTQYF
TGTGCCAGCAGCTCAAGGCCCGGGGGAACGGGTACGCAGTATTTT
>TRBJ1-1|TRBD1|TRBV7-8|.
CASSLALQGRAFF
TGTGCCAGCAGCTTAGCGTTACAGGGGCGGGCTTTCTTT
>TRBJ2-1|.|TRBV19|.
CASSIAGSSYNEQFF
TGTGCCAGTAGTATAGCAGGGTCGTCCTACAATGAGCAGTTCTTC
>TRBJ2-7|.|TRBV9|.
CASSVATGPYEQYF
TGTGCCAGCAGCGTAGCTACAGGGCCCTACGAGCAGTACTTC
>TRBJ2-5|TRBD1|TRBV6-5|.
CASKRTGMKTQYF
TGTGCCAGCAAGAGGACAGGGATGAAGACCCAGTACTTC
>TRBJ2-7|TRBD1|TRBV3-1/TRBV3-2|.
CASSPWDRGGEQYF
TGTGCCAGCAGCCCGTGGGACAGGGGAGGCGAGCAGTACTTC
>TRBJ2-7|.|TRBV10-2|.
CASREVGATYEQYF
TGCGCCAGCAGAGAGGTGGGGGCGACCTACGAGCAGTACTTC
>TRBJ2-5|.|TRBV20-1|.
CSATRETQYF
TGCAGTGCTACTAGAGAGACCCAGTACTTC
>TRBJ2-1|TRBD2|TRBV9|.
CASSIGLAGGYEQFF
TGTGCCAGCAGCATAGGACTAGCGGGGGGCTATGAGCAGTTCTTC
>TRBJ2-7|.|TRBV4-1|once
CASSQDWGPVEQYF
TGCGCCAGCAGCCAAGACTGGGGCCCAGTAGAGCAGTACTTC
>TRBJ2-4|TRBD1|TRBV5-6|.
CASSSDSGTGDAIQYF
TGTGCCAGCAGCTCAGACTCCGGGACAGGGGATGCCATTCAGTACTTC
>TRBJ2-5|TRBD2|TRBV24-1|.
CATSDVGLAGEETQYF
TGTGCCACCAGTGACGTTGGACTAGCGGGAGAAGAGACCCAGTACTTC
>TRBJ2-5|TRBD1|TRBV3-1/TRBV3-2|once
CASISDRETETQYF
TGTGCCAGCATCTCGGACAGGGAGACGGAGACCCAGTACTTC
>TRBJ2-5|TRBD1|TRBV14|.
CASSQPTTSQTGAKETQYF
TGTGCCAGCAGCCAACCCACCACCAGCCAGACAGGGGCGAAAGAGACCCAGTACTTC
>TRBJ2-5|TRBD2|TRBV29-1|once
CSVELESGGIQETQYF
TGCAGCGTTGAACTCGAGAGCGGGGGAATACAAGAGACCCAGTACTTC
>TRBJ2-3|TRBD2|TRBV5-1|.
CASSPGLAGVTGTDTQYF
TGCGCCAGCAGCCCAGGACTAGCGGGGGTCACAGGCACAGATACGCAGTATTTT
>TRBJ2-2|.|TRBV7-3|.
CASSPSGSGELFF
TGTGCCAGCAGCCCCTCAGGCAGCGGGGAGCTGTTTTTT
>TRBJ1-3|.|TRBV7-9|.
CASSLVGVKGNTIYF
TGTGCCAGCAGCTTAGTGGGCGTCAAGGGAAACACCATATATTTT
>TRBJ2-2|.|TRBV6-4|.
CASSAGGFTGELFF
TGTGCCAGCAGCGCCGGGGGATTCACCGGGGAGCTGTTTTTT
>TRBJ1-2|.|TRBV2|.
CASRASHVYGYTF
TGTGCCAGCAGGGCCTCCCACGTCTATGGCTACACCTTC
>TRBJ2-7|.|TRBV6-5|once
CASSYSAATHSEQYF
TGTGCCAGCAGTTACTCGGCGGCAACCCACTCCGAGCAGTACTTC
>TRBJ2-3|TRBD2|TRBV27|.
CASNPSGSADTQYF
TGTGCCAGCAACCCTAGCGGGAGTGCAGATACGCAGTATTTT
>TRBJ2-7|TRBD2|TRBV2|.
CASSLRTTGGQEQYF
TGTGCCAGCAGTTTAAGAACGACGGGGGGGCAAGAGCAGTACTTC
>TRBJ2-7|TRBD1|TRBV18|.
CASSPRGQGWGEQYF
TGTGCCAGCTCACCTAGAGGACAGGGTTGGGGCGAGCAGTACTTC
>TRBJ2-6|.|TRBV6-1|.
CASSEATGLSGANVLTF
TGTGCCAGCAGTGAAGCGACAGGTCTGTCTGGGGCCAACGTCCTGACTTTC
>TRBJ1-2|TRBD1|TRBV14|medium-sized
CASSQDRQGGGYTF
TGTGCCAGCAGCCAAGACCGACAGGGGGGCGGCTACACCTTC
>TRBJ1-2|.|TRBV21-1|.
CASSKSPGHEDYGYTF
TGTGCCAGCAGCAAATCTCCAGGGCATGAGGACTATGGCTACACCTTC
>TRBJ2-1|.|TRBV7-8|.
CASSSGTFYNEQFF
TGTGCCAGCTCCTCCGGGACATTCTACAATGAGCAGTTCTTC
>TRBJ1-4|TRBD1|TRBV4-1|.
CASSHPDRGLDEKLFF
TGCGCCAGCAGCCATCCAGACAGGGGGCTTGATGAAAAACTGTTTTTT
>TRBJ1-2|.|TRBV5-1|.
CASSLHTGFNYGYTF
TGCGCCAGCAGCCTCCATACGGGGTTTAACTATGGCTACACCTTC
>TRBJ1-1|TRBD1|TRBV6-4|.
CASSVHGTGRAEAFF
TGTGCCAGCAGTGTCCACGGGACAGGCAGGGCTGAAGCTTTCTTT
>TRBJ2-3|.|TRBV16|.
CASSQSPGVGTDTQYF
TGTGCCAGCAGCCAATCCCCAGGGGTCGGAACAGATACGCAGTATTTT